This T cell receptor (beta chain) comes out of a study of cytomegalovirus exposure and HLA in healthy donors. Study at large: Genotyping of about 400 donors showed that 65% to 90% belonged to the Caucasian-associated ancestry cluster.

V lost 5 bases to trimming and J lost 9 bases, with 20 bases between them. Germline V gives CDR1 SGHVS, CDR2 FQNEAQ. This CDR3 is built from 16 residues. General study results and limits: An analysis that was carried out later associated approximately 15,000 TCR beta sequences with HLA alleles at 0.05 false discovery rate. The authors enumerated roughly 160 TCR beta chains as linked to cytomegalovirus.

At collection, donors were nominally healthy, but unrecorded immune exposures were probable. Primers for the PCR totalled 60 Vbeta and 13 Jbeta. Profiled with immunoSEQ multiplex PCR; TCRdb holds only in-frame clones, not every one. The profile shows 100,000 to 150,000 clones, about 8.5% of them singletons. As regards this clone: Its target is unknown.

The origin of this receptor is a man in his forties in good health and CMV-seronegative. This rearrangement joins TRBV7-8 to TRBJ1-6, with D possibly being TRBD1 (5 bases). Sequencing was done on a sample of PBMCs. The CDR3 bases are TGTGCCAGCAGCGATAATCGGGGGGTTACTGGTTCACCCCTCCACTTT. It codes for CASSDNRGVTGSPLHF.